A single sample is the source of the 9 T cell receptor beta chains below, sequenced in a study of blood T cells in healthy people across ages. Primers used in a second PCR of about 6 to 11 cycles were a sample-barcoded 5' primer and a J-beta primer mix. TCRdb independently ran MiXCR on the 5' RACE reads; one entry per CDR3 protein. The repertoire holds about 780,000 distinct CDR3 sequences, with 46% as singletons. Sequencing was carried out using blood. These receptors all come from a man older than 75 in good health.

This clonotype occurred a few times. This sequence joins TRBV7-2 and TRBJ2-3; D not resolved. CDR3 length: 15 residues. V dropped 5 bases and J dropped 4 bases, with 16 bases sitting between them. CDR1 and CDR2 (germline): SGHTA, FQGNSA. The CDR3 here is CASSNHMEFADTQYF. The CDR3 region has the DNA TGTGCCAGCAGCAACCATATGGAGTTCGCAGATACGCAGTATTTT. Supplemented by reference TRBV7-2 and TRBJ2-3, the full variable domain reads GAGVSQSPSNKVTEKGKDVELRCDPISGHTALYWYRQSLGQGLEFLIYFQGNSAPDKSGLPSDRFSAERTGGSVSTLTIQRTQQEDSAVYLCASSNHMEFADTQYFGPGTRLTVL.

This clonotype was seen more than once but under ten times. The rearrangement uses TRBV10-3 and TRBJ2-1; 8 bases line up with TRBD2. V lost 10 bases to trimming and J lost 4 bases; unmatched junction nucleotides: 12. The CDR3 is made up of 15 amino acids. Per the germline V gene, CDR1 is ENHRY and CDR2 is SYGVKD. The CDR3 loop is CATSKLAEEYNEQFF. For the CDR3, the DNA is TGTGCCACCTCAAAACTAGCGGAGGAGTACAATGAGCAGTTCTTC.

This chain links TRBV20-1 with TRBJ2-1; 9 bases are a match to TRBD1. V shed 3 bases, J shed 4 bases, and the junction held 4 bases outside the gene matches. The germline V gene encodes CDR1 DFQATT and CDR2 SNEGSKA (reference sequence). The CDR3 covers 14 residues. The CDR3 DNA is TGCAGTGCTAGGAGGGACAGGGCTTACAATGAGCAGTTCTTC. It encodes CSARRDRAYNEQFF.

This clonotype was seen many times. V gene TRBV29-1 combines with J gene TRBJ2-1, with TRBD2 identical over 8 bases. The CDR3 consists of 15 residues. The V and J ends lost 2 bases and 4 bases, in that order; junction bases with no gene match: 7. Germline V gene lookup returns CDR1 SQVTM and CDR2 ANQGSEA. This chain's CDR3 is CSVEPAGAGYNEQFF. In DNA, the CDR3 is TGCAGCGTTGAACCAGCGGGAGCCGGATACAATGAGCAGTTCTTC.

This clonotype has at least ten counts. This chain joins TRBV6-2 or TRBV6-3 and TRBJ2-5, with 9 bases that match TRBD2. Losses at the gene ends were 6 bases for V and 3 bases for J; bases not matched to a gene: 5. This CDR3 is 14 amino acids long. Germline lookup yields CDR1 MNHEY and CDR2 SVGEGT. CDR3: CASSVAGAKETQYF. The CDR3 coding sequence is TGTGCCAGCAGCGTAGCGGGAGCTAAAGAGACCCAGTACTTC.

The rearrangement links TRBV18 to TRBJ2-5; 8 positions agree with TRBD2. Germline V gives CDR1 KGHSH, CDR2 LQKENI. V gave up 3 bases and J gave up 11 bases; unmatched junction bases: 14. This CDR3 has 15 residues. The CDR3, as DNA: TGTGCCAGCTCACCTTCTCGGGAGGGCTTGAATGAGCAGTACTTC. Protein product: CASSPSREGLNEQYF.

The V gene is TRBV4-1, the J gene TRBJ2-5, with D possibly TRBD1 on 6 matching bases. The CDR3 loop spans 16 amino acids. The V end was cut by 1 base, the J end by 3 bases, with 15 bases between. CDR1 and CDR2 (germline): MGHRA, YSYEKL. The CDR3 DNA reads as TGCGCCAGCAGCCAAGGCCCGCCAGGGGCAGAAGAGACCCAGTACTTC. Translation: CASSQGPPGAEETQYF.

The CDR3 region is CASSSGLAGARLETQYF. The CDR3 DNA follows: TGTGCCAGCAGCTCCGGCCTAGCGGGAGCAAGGTTAGAGACCCAGTACTTC. The rearrangement joins TRBV5-4 to TRBJ2-5; TRBD2 aligns across 10 bases. This CDR3 is 17 amino acids long. V dropped 3 bases and J dropped 4; count of bases not matched to a gene: 12. Per germline, CDR1 SGHNT and CDR2 YYREEE (reference sequence).

This clonotype was seen a handful of times. The chain uses TRBV24-1 and TRBJ1-2; D may be TRBD1 (6 bases). Trimming removed 1 base from V and 6 bases from J, with 11 bases in between. The germline V gene has CDR1 KGHDR and CDR2 SFDVKD. This CDR3 contains 14 residues. CDR3 residues: CATSDFTGRNGYTF. Here the CDR3 DNA reads TGTGCCACCAGTGATTTCACAGGGAGGAATGGCTACACCTTC.